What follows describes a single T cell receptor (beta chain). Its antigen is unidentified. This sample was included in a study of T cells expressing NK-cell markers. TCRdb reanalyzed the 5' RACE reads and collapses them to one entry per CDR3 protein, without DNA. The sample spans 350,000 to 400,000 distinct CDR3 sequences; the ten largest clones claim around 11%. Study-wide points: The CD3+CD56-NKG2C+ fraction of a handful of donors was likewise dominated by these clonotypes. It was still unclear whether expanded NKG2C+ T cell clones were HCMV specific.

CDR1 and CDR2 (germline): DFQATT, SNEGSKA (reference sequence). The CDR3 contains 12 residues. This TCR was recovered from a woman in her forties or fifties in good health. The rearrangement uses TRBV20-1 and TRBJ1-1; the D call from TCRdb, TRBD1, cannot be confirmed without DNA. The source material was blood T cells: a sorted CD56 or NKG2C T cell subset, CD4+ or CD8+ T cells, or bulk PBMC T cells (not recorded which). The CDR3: CSAPGWSTEAFF.